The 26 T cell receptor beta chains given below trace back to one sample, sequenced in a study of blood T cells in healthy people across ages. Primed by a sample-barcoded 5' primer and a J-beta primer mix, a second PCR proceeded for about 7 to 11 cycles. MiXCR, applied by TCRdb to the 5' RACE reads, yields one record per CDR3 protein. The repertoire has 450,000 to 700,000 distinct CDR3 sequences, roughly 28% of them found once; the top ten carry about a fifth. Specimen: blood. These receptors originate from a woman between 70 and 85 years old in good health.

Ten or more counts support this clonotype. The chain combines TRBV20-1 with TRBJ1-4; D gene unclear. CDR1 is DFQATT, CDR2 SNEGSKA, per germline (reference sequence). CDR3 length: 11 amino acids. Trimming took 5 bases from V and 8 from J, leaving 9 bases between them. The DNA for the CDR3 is TGCAGTGCTGGTCCCGGCGAAAAACTGTTTTTT. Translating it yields CSAGPGEKLFF.

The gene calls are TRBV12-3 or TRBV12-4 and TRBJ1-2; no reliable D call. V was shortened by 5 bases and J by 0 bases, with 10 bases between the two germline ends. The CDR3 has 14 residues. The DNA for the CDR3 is TGTGCCAGCAGTGGACCAGAATCTAACTATGGCTACACCTTC. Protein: CASSGPESNYGYTF.

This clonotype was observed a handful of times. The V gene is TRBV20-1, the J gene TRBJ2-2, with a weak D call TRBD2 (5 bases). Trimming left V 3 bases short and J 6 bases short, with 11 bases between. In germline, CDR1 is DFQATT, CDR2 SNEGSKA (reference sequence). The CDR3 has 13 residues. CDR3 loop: CSARDFNAGELFF. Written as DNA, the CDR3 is TGCAGTGCTAGGGACTTTAACGCCGGGGAGCTGTTTTTT.

The CDR3, as DNA: TGTGCCAGCTCACCAGTGCAGGGTCGGAACAATGAGCAGTTCTTC. It codes for CASSPVQGRNNEQFF. The genes are TRBV18 and TRBJ2-1; the D gene is possibly TRBD1 (5 bases). The CDR3 contains 15 residues. The germline gives CDR1 KGHSH, CDR2 LQKENI. V was cut by 2 bases and J by 5 bases, with 13 bases left in between.

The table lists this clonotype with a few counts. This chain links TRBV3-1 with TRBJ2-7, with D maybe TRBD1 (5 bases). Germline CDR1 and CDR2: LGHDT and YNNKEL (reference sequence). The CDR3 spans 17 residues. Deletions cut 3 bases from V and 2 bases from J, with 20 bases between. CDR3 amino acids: CASSHQFARAAPYEQYF. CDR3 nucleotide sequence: TGTGCCAGCAGCCATCAATTCGCCAGGGCAGCTCCCTACGAGCAGTACTTC.

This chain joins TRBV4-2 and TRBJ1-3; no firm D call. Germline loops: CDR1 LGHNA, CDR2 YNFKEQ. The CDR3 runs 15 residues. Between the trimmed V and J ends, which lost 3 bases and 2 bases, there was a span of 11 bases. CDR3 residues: CASSHPEAAGNTIYF. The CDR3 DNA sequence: TGTGCCAGCAGCCACCCTGAAGCAGCTGGAAACACCATATATTTT.

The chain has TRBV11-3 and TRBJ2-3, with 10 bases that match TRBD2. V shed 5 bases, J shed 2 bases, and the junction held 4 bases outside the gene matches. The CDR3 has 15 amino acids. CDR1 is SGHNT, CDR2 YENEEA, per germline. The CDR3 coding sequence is TGTGCCAGCAGCCGAGGGACTAGCGTCACAGATACGCAGTATTTT. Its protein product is CASSRGTSVTDTQYF. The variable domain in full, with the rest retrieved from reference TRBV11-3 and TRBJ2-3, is EAGVVQSPRYKIIEKKQPVAFWCNPISGHNTLYWYLQNLGQGPELLIRYENEEAVDDSQLPKDRFSAERLKGVDSTLKIQPAELGDSAVYLCASSRGTSVTDTQYFGPGTRLTVL.

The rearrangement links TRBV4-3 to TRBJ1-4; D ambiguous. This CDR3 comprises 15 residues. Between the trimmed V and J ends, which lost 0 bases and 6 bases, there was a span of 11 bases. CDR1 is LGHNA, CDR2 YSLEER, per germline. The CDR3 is CASSQEKGSHEKLFF. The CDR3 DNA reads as TGCGCCAGCAGCCAAGAGAAGGGTTCACATGAAAAACTGTTTTTT.

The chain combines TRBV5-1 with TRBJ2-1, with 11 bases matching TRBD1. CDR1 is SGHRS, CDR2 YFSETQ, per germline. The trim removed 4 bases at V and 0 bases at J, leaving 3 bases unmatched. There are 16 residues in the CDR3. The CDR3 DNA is TGCGCCAGCAGCGGGACAGGGGGACTCTCCTACAATGAGCAGTTCTTC. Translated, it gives CASSGTGGLSYNEQFF.

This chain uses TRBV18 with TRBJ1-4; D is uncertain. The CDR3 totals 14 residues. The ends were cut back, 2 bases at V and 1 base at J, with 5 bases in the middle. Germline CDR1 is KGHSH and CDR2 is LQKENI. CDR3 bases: TGTGCCAGCTCACCAGGGATAACTAATGAAAAACTGTTTTTT. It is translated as CASSPGITNEKLFF. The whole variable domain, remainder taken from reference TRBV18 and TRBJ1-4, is NAGVMQNPRHLVRRRGQEARLRCSPMKGHSHVYWYRQLPEEGLKFMVYLQKENIIDESGMPKERFSAEFPKEGPSILRIQQVVRGDSAAYFCASSPGITNEKLFFGSGTQLSVL.

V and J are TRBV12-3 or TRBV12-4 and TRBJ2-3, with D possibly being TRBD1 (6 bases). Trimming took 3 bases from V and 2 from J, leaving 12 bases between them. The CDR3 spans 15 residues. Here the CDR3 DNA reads TGTGCCAGCAGTTTCTCAGGGGTTAACACAGATACGCAGTATTTT. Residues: CASSFSGVNTDTQYF.

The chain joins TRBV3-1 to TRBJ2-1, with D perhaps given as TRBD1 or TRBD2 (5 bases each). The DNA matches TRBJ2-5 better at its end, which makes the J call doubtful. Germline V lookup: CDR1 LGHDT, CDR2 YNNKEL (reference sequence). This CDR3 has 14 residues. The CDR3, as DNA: TGTGCCAGCAGCCAAAGGGGCGGGTTTGAGACCCAGTACTTC. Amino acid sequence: CASSQRGGFETQYF.

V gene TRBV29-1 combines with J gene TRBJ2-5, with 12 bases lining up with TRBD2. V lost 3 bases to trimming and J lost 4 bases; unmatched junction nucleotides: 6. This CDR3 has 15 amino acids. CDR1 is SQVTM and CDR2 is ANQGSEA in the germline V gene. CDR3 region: CSVDPSGGAGETQYF. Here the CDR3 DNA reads TGCAGCGTTGACCCTAGCGGGGGGGCCGGAGAGACCCAGTACTTC.

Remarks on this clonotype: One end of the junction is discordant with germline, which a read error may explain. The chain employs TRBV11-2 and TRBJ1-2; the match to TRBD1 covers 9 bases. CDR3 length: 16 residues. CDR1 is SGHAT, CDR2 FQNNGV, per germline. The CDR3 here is CASSIDSGTGPYGYAF. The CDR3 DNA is TGTGCCAGCAGCATAGACTCCGGGACAGGGCCCTATGGCTACGCCTTC.

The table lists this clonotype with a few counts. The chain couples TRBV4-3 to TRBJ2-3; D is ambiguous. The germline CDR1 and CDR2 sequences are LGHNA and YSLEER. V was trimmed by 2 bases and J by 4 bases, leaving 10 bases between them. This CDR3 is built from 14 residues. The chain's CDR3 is CASSQISGADTQYF. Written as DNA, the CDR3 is TGCGCCAGCAGCCAAATCTCTGGCGCAGATACGCAGTATTTT.

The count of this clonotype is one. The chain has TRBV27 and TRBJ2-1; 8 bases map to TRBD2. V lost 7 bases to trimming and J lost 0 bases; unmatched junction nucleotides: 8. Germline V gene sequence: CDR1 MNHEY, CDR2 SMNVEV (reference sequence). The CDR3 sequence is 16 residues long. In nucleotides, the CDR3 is TGTGCCAGCACACGGCGGGGGGTAAGCTCCTACAATGAGCAGTTCTTC. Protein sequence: CASTRRGVSSYNEQFF.

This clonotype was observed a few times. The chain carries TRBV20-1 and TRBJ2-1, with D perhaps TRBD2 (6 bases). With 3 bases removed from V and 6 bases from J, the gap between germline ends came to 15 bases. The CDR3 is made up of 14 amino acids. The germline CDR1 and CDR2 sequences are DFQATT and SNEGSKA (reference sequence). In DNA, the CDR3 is TGCAGTGCTAGGGGGACGGGGACTGGCAATGAGCAGTTCTTC. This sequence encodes CSARGTGTGNEQFF.

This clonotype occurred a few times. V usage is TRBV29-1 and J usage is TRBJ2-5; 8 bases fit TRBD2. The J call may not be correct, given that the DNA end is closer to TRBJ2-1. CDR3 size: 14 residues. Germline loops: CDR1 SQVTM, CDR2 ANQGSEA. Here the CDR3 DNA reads TGCAGCGTAGCGAGCGGGGGCCCCTGGAATGAGCAGTTCTTC. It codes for CSVASGGPWNEQFF.

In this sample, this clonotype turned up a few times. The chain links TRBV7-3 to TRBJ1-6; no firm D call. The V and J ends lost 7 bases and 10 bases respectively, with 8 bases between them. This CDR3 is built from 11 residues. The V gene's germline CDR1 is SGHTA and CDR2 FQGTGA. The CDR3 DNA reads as TGTGCCAGCAAAAAGATCTCACCCCTCCACTTT. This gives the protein CASKKISPLHF.

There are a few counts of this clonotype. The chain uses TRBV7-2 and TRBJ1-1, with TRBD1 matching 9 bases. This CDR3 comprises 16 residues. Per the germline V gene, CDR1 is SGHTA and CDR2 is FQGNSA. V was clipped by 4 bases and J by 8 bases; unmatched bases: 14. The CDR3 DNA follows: TGTGCCAGCAGCTACCCCCGGGACAGGGCCTCTCTGGAAGCTTTCTTT. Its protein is CASSYPRDRASLEAFF.

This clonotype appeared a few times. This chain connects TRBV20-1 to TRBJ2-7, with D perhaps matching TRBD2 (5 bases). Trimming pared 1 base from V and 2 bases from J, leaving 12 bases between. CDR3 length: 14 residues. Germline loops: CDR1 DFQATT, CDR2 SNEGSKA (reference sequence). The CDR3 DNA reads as TGCAGTGCTAGAGCCCCGGACTTGCCCTACGAGCAGTACTTC. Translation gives CSARAPDLPYEQYF.

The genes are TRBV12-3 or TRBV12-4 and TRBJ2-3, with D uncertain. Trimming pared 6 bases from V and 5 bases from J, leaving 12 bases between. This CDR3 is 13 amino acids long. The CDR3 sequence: CASRPDQKDTQYF. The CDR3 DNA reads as TGTGCCAGCAGGCCTGACCAAAAAGATACGCAGTATTTT.

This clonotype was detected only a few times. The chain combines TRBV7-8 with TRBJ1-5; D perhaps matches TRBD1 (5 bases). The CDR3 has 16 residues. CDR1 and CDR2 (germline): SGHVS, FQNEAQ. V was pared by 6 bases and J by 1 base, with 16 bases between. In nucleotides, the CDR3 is TGTGCCAGCAGTTACTACAGGTTTGGGAGCAATCAGCCCCAGCATTTT. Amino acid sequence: CASSYYRFGSNQPQHF.

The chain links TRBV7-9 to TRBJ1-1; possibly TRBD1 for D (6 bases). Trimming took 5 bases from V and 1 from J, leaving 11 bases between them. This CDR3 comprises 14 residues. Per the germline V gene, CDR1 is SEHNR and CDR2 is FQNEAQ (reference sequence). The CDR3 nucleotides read TGTGCCAGCAGCGACGTGACAGGGAACACTGAAGCTTTCTTT. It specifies CASSDVTGNTEAFF.

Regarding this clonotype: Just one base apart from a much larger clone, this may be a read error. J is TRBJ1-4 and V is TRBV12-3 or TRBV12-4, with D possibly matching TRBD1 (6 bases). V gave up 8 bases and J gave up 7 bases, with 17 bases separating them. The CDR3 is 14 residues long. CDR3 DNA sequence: TGTGCCAGCGAGATGGGGGGGCCTGGTGAAAAACTGTTTTTT. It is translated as CASEMGGPGEKLFF.

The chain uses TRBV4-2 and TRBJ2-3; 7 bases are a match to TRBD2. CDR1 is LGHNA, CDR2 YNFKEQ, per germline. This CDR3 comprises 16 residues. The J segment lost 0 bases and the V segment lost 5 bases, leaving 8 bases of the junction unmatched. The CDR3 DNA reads TGTGCCAGCAGCTACACCGGGGGGTCGAGCACAGATACGCAGTATTTT. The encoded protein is CASSYTGGSSTDTQYF.